This T cell receptor beta chain was observed in a study of molecular identifiers for immune sequencing clone quantification. Findings and limits, study-wide: Clone sizes could be underestimated for highly expanded clones when identical TCR molecules share a barcode. The share of molecules held by clones above 20 RNA copies was over 98% in effector cells and under 1% in naive cells.

One entry per CDR3 protein, called by TCRdb with MiXCR from the PCR reads. Among 300,000 to 350,000 distinct CDR3 sequences listed, about 21% were seen once. Comments on this clonotype: Its antigen is unknown. This may arise from a read error, as a much more abundant clone is one base away. Since no conserved phenylalanine or tryptophan closes the CDR3, a read error is the likely cause.

Naive CD8 T cells underwent sorting with the CD8+CD4-CCR7+CD45RA+ definition. The CDR3 runs to 15 residues. CDR1 and CDR2 from the germline V gene are SEHNR and FQNEAQ (reference sequence). V dropped 5 bases and J dropped 0 bases, with 14 bases sitting between them. Specimen: naive CD8+ T cells from blood, with Jurkat cell RNA spiked in. Subset here: FACS-sorted CD8+CD4-CCR7+CD45RA+ naive T cells. This TCR derives from a human donor in good health. Some libraries in this study had Jurkat cell RNA spiked in. The chain employs TRBV7-9 and TRBJ2-7, with no clear D. CDR3 nucleotides: TGTGCCAGCAGCCAACTCCGCTTGAGCTCCTACGAGCAGTACTAC. Protein: CASSQLRLSSYEQYY.